This T cell receptor beta chain emerged from a study of blood T cell repertoires in COVID-19. On the study more broadly: Acute and convalescent COVID-19 specimens originated in the United States, Italy and Spain. From T cells, B-cell-depleted T cells, or PBMCs came the material, which was cDNA or gDNA.

CDR3 length: 14 residues. With V trimmed by 5 bases and J by 3 bases, 4 bases remained unmatched. CDR1 is KGHDR, CDR2 SFDVKD, per germline. Source study methods: Using reference gene primer amplification, nucleated cell counts were estimated. Measured with immunoSEQ multiplex PCR; TCRdb has only the in-frame clones, and not every one. V and J calls and clone size are copied from that table; D and trimming were computed from the DNA. The table records 180,000 or so clones, approximately 88% of them present only once. The receptor was isolated from a man in his forties or fifties with acute or convalescent COVID-19. The chain carries TRBV24-1 and TRBJ2-3, with 7 nucleotides matching TRBD2. Sequenced input: peripheral blood. The chain's CDR3 is CATSGSGGTDTQYF. The CDR3 DNA is TGTGCCACCAGTGGCTCCGGGGGGACAGATACGCAGTATTTT.